These 30 T cell receptor beta chains share one sample of origin, sequenced in a study of graft-versus-host responses after intestinal transplantation. These receptors lack a known antigen. Clones were sequenced by immunoSEQ multiplex PCR, and TCRdb holds only the in-frame ones, with some missing. This table holds about 110,000 clones, 85% to 95% found once. Sequences were derived from unstimulated CD8+ T cells sorted from spleen or lymph node cells, sampled before transplant. These receptors all stem from a human donor who was the organ donor for an intestinal transplant.

The rearrangement links TRBV4-1 to TRBJ1-1; 7 nucleotides line up with TRBD1. V dropped 4 bases and J dropped 11; count of bases not matched to a gene: 7. The germline V gene has CDR1 MGHRA and CDR2 YSYEKL. The CDR3 is 12 residues long. The CDR3 sequence is CASSPDRAKAFF. The CDR3 bases are TGCGCCAGCAGCCCCGACAGGGCAAAGGCTTTCTTT.

The chain combines TRBV27 with TRBJ2-2; 8 nucleotides line up with TRBD2. This CDR3 is built from 14 residues. CDR1 and CDR2 from the germline V gene are MNHEY and SMNVEV (reference sequence). V trimming: 3 bases; J trimming: 5 bases; junction bases outside the gene matches: 2. CDR3 amino acids: CASSFRGGTGELFF. CDR3 bases: TGTGCCAGCAGTTTCCGCGGGGGGACCGGGGAGCTGTTTTTT.

The chain is built from TRBV2 and TRBJ2-7; TRBD2 might be the D (5 bases). Germline loops: CDR1 SNHLY, CDR2 FYNNEI. This CDR3 spans 13 amino acids. Deletions cut 7 bases from V and 1 base from J, with 11 bases between. In nucleotides, the CDR3 is TGTGCCAGCAAGGATACTAGTTCCTACGAGCAGTACTTC. Encoded protein: CASKDTSSYEQYF.

J is TRBJ2-7 and V is TRBV29-1; TRBD1 is a possible D gene (5 bases). The CDR3 is 13 amino acids. CDR1 is SQVTM and CDR2 is ANQGSEA in the germline V gene. Trimming took 3 bases from V and 0 from J, leaving 9 bases between them. For the CDR3, the DNA is TGCAGCGTTGAGGAGACAGACTCCTACGAGCAGTACTTC. Its protein product is CSVEETDSYEQYF.

The chain joins TRBV4-3 to TRBJ2-1; 12 nucleotides agree with TRBD2. Germline V gene lookup returns CDR1 LGHNA and CDR2 YSLEER. The CDR3 runs to 15 residues. Trimming cost V 4 bases and J 4 bases; bases outside gene matches: 2. The DNA of the CDR3 is TGCGCCAGCAGCCGAGGGACTAGCGGGTACAATGAGCAGTTCTTC. Translated: CASSRGTSGYNEQFF.

The chain carries TRBV4-1 and TRBJ2-2; D unresolved. The CDR3 is 13 residues long. CDR1 is MGHRA and CDR2 is YSYEKL in the germline V gene. Trimming stripped 3 bases from V and 5 bases from J, with 7 bases between. CDR3 amino acids: CASSHFLTGELFF. CDR3 bases: TGCGCCAGCAGCCATTTCTTGACCGGGGAGCTGTTTTTT.

The chain couples TRBV5-1 to TRBJ2-2; TRBD2 agrees at 7 bases. The CDR3 totals 16 residues. Unmatched junction bases numbered 5, after V lost 2 bases and J lost 1 base. The V gene's germline CDR1 is SGHRS and CDR2 YFSETQ. CDR3 DNA: TGCGCCAGCAGCTTTTCCGGCGGGAGGAACACCGGGGAGCTGTTTTTT. This sequence encodes CASSFSGGRNTGELFF.

The rearrangement links TRBV7-9 to TRBJ1-1, with unresolved D. V lost 1 base and J 4 bases, leaving 10 bases between the germline ends. Germline CDR1 and CDR2: SEHNR and FQNEAQ (reference sequence). The CDR3 has 14 amino acids. The CDR3 loop is CASSLEGLVTEAFF. CDR3 nucleotide sequence: TGTGCCAGCAGCTTAGAGGGTTTAGTCACTGAAGCTTTCTTT.

V is TRBV10-3 and J is TRBJ2-7; perhaps TRBD1 as D (6 bases). This CDR3 contains 15 residues. Germline V gene sequence: CDR1 ENHRY, CDR2 SYGVKD. Deletions cut 0 bases from V and 0 bases from J, with 9 bases between. The DNA for the CDR3 is TGTGCCATCAGTGAGTCCAAGACAGGCTCCTACGAGCAGTACTTC. Translation: CAISESKTGSYEQYF.

In this sample, this clone turned up a few times. The chain uses TRBV5-6 and TRBJ1-4, with D maybe TRBD1 (5 bases). Trimming stripped 0 bases from V and 8 bases from J, with 11 bases between. CDR1 SGHDT and CDR2 YYEEEE come from the germline V gene. This CDR3 is built from 14 residues. The CDR3 nucleotides read TGTGCCAGCAGCTTGGGTGCAGGGTTCGAAAAACTGTTTTTT. Translation: CASSLGAGFEKLFF. Full variable domain (outside the CDR3, taken from reference TRBV5-6 and TRBJ1-4): DAGVTQSPTHLIKTRGQQVTLRCSPKSGHDTVSWYQQALGQGPQFIFQYYEEEERQRGNFPDRFSGHQFPNYSSELNVNALLLGDSALYLCASSLGAGFEKLFFGSGTQLSVL.

This chain links TRBV7-6 with TRBJ2-5, with D uncertain. The CDR3 loop spans 15 amino acids. The ends were cut back, 5 bases at V and 2 bases at J, with 15 bases in the middle. Germline V lookup: CDR1 SGHVS, CDR2 FNYEAQ. CDR3 coding DNA: TGTGCCAGCAGCCCCCGTTGGGTAGCACAAGAGACCCAGTACTTC. This sequence encodes CASSPRWVAQETQYF.

The chain is built from TRBV7-9 and TRBJ2-7, with D hard to call. CDR1 and CDR2 (germline): SEHNR, FQNEAQ (reference sequence). The CDR3 runs to 11 residues. Trimming left V 5 bases short and J 4 bases short, with 6 bases between. The CDR3 protein is CASSPSYEQYF. As DNA, the CDR3 is TGTGCCAGCAGCCCTAGTTACGAGCAGTACTTC.

The V call is TRBV11-2, the J call TRBJ2-7; possible D gene TRBD2, 6 bases. V dropped 5 bases and J dropped 4 bases, with 12 bases sitting between them. This CDR3 is built from 13 residues. The germline CDR1 and CDR2 sequences are SGHAT and FQNNGV. CDR3 in amino acids: CASSPRGSYEQYF. Here the CDR3 DNA reads TGTGCCAGCAGCCCCCGGGGGAGTTACGAGCAGTACTTC.

This sequence joins TRBV10-2 and TRBJ2-5; tentatively, D is TRBD2 (7 bases). CDR3 length: 15 residues. The V end was cut by 0 bases, the J end by 1 base, with 9 bases between. The germline V gene encodes CDR1 WSHSY and CDR2 SAAADI. CDR3 nucleotides: TGCGCCAGCAGTGAGTCGCGGGGGCTCCAAGAGACCCAGTACTTC. Translating it yields CASSESRGLQETQYF.

The chain uses TRBV18 and TRBJ2-3; D call uncertain. The germline V and J ends were trimmed by 6 bases and 2 bases, with 9 bases remaining between them. The germline V gene has CDR1 KGHSH and CDR2 LQKENI. The CDR3 is 13 amino acids. This chain's CDR3 is CASSLLVTDTQYF. CDR3 in DNA: TGTGCCAGCTCCCTTCTGGTCACAGATACGCAGTATTTT.

The rearrangement uses TRBV10-1 and TRBJ2-7; no reliable D call. Germline V gives CDR1 WNHNN, CDR2 SYGVQD (reference sequence). This CDR3 spans 11 amino acids. V was cut by 10 bases and J by 3 bases, with 10 bases left in between. The CDR3 here is CAMQAIYEQYF. The DNA for the CDR3 is TGCGCCATGCAGGCAATCTACGAGCAGTACTTC.

The rearrangement links TRBV11-2 to TRBJ1-4; 8 bases fit TRBD1. The germline CDR1 and CDR2 sequences are SGHAT and FQNNGV. There are 15 residues in the CDR3. V lost 6 bases, J lost 8 bases, and 11 bases stayed unmatched. The CDR3 nucleotides are TGTGCCAGCAGACCCCAGGACAGGGAATGGGAAAAACTGTTTTTT. It specifies CASRPQDREWEKLFF.

The V gene is TRBV2, the J gene TRBJ2-5; D gene unclear. Trimming removed 3 bases at V and 1 base at J, with 12 bases between. Germline V gene sequence: CDR1 SNHLY, CDR2 FYNNEI. This CDR3 region has 15 residues. CDR3 amino acids: CASSDRPALQETQYF. The CDR3 DNA is TGTGCCAGCAGTGACAGGCCAGCCCTCCAAGAGACCCAGTACTTC.

A word on this clone: The same CDR3 also results from other DNA sequences found in this sample. The chain combines TRBV9 with TRBJ2-7; no reliable D call. Germline values: CDR1 SGDLS, CDR2 YYNGEE. This CDR3 comprises 12 residues. V lost 3 bases and J 4 bases, leaving 8 bases between the germline ends. The CDR3 DNA reads as TGTGCCAGCAGCGCTGACGGTTACGAGCAGTACTTC. Protein sequence: CASSADGYEQYF.

J is TRBJ2-7 and V is TRBV6-5, with TRBD2 as a possible D gene (5 bases). CDR3 size: 13 residues. V was pared by 6 bases and J by 2 bases, with 11 bases between. The germline CDR1 and CDR2 sequences are MNHEY and SVGAGI. CDR3 in DNA: TGTGCCAGCAGAGGACTCGGCGCCTACGAGCAGTACTTC. Encoded protein: CASRGLGAYEQYF.

The chain has TRBV7-8 and TRBJ2-1, with a possible D match to TRBD2 (5 bases). V gave up 4 bases and J gave up 6 bases, with 13 bases separating them. Germline V CDR1 and CDR2: SGHVS, FQNEAQ. The CDR3 length is 14 residues. Written as DNA, the CDR3 is TGTGCCAGCAGCTCCCGACTCGGGATCAATGAGCAGTTCTTC. Residues: CASSSRLGINEQFF. The complete variable domain, with remaining parts taken from reference TRBV7-8 and TRBJ2-1, reads GAGVSQSPRYKVAKRGQDVALRCDPISGHVSLFWYQQALGQGPEFLTYFQNEAQLDKSGLPSDRFFAERPEGSVSTLKIQRTQQEDSAVYLCASSSRLGINEQFFGPGTRLTVL.

The chain is built from TRBV4-1 and TRBJ1-1, with D unclear. Trimming removed 2 bases at V and 0 bases at J, with 10 bases between. In germline, CDR1 is MGHRA, CDR2 YSYEKL. This CDR3 region has 15 residues. The CDR3 region is CASSQSGVVNTEAFF. The CDR3, as DNA: TGCGCCAGCAGCCAATCGGGTGTCGTGAACACTGAAGCTTTCTTT.

This clone was counted once. The chain has TRBV5-6 and TRBJ2-2; no clear D gene. The germline V gene has CDR1 SGHDT and CDR2 YYEEEE. V lost 1 base, J lost 3 bases, and 7 bases lay in between. The length of the CDR3 is 14 residues. CDR3 loop: CASSLNLHTGELFF. CDR3 DNA: TGTGCCAGCAGCTTGAATCTTCACACCGGGGAGCTGTTTTTT.

The chain joins TRBV30 to TRBJ1-2, with TRBD1 matching 9 bases. Trimming took 5 bases from V and 8 from J; bases not matched to a gene: 24. Germline CDR1 reads GTSNPN; CDR2 reads SVGIG (reference sequence). There are 18 residues in the CDR3. The CDR3 loop reads CAWGTGRLWGQGGEGYTF. In DNA, the CDR3 is TGTGCCTGGGGAACCGGCAGATTGTGGGGACAGGGAGGAGAAGGCTACACCTTC.

The CDR3 is CASTPLESYEQYF. In DNA, the CDR3 is TGCGCCAGCACGCCGCTAGAGTCCTACGAGCAGTACTTC. The chain is built from TRBV10-2 and TRBJ2-7; unclear D gene. Germline V gene lookup returns CDR1 WSHSY and CDR2 SAAADI. V lost 7 bases to trimming and J lost 1 base, with 11 bases between them. This CDR3 spans 13 amino acids.

As for this clone: An end of the junction does not agree with germline; a read error may underlie this. This rearrangement joins TRBV19 to TRBJ1-2; a possible D gene is TRBD1 (6 bases). This CDR3 has 12 residues. The germline V gene has CDR1 LNHDA and CDR2 SQIVND (reference sequence). CDR3 sequence (DNA): TGTGCCAGTAGTCCGTGGGAGGGGGTTCTTGCCTTC. Its translation is CASSPWEGVLAF.

The chain joins TRBV4-1 to TRBJ2-7, with D perhaps given as TRBD1 or TRBD2 (5 bases each). The CDR3 length is 13 residues. CDR1 and CDR2 (germline): MGHRA, YSYEKL. The V and J ends lost 0 bases and 6 bases respectively, with 9 bases between them. CDR3 region: CASSQDWDAEQYF. For the CDR3, the DNA is TGCGCCAGCAGCCAAGATTGGGACGCCGAGCAGTACTTC.

This chain connects TRBV7-6 to TRBJ1-1; maybe TRBD1 (5 bases). The CDR3 is 13 residues long. In germline, CDR1 is SGHVS, CDR2 FNYEAQ. Between the trimmed V and J ends, which lost 5 bases and 2 bases, there was a span of 9 bases. This chain's CDR3 is CASSPRGNTEAFF. CDR3 DNA: TGTGCCAGCAGCCCTAGGGGAAACACTGAAGCTTTCTTT. The entire variable domain, with the rest obtained from reference TRBV7-6 and TRBJ1-1, is as follows: GAGVSQSPRYKVTKRGQDVALRCDPISGHVSLYWYRQALGQGPEFLTYFNYEAQQDKSGLPNDRFSAERPEGSISTLTIQRTEQRDSAMYRCASSPRGNTEAFFGQGTRLTVV.

This chain joins TRBV21-1 and TRBJ2-7. TRBV21-1 is marked as a pseudogene. The CDR3 consists of 23 residues. The CDR3 region has the DNA TGTGCCAGCAGCAAAGGGGATTCGTGGTTCGCACATCCTGCTCTACAGATCTCCTACGAGCAGTACTTC. Amino acid sequence: CASSKGDSWFAHPALQISYEQYF.

V gene TRBV4-3 combines with J gene TRBJ1-2; D not certain. The CDR3 runs 13 residues. Between the trimmed V and J ends, which lost 0 bases and 2 bases, there was a span of 4 bases. The germline V gene has CDR1 LGHNA and CDR2 YSLEER. CDR3 in amino acids: CASSQDRNYGYTF. In DNA form, the CDR3 reads TGCGCCAGCAGCCAAGACAGAAACTATGGCTACACCTTC.